The sequence of this T cell receptor (beta chain) was determined in a study of radiotherapy plus CTLA-4 blockade in lung cancer. V was trimmed by 4 bases and J by 4 bases, leaving 17 bases between them. The CDR3 totals 16 residues. Germline values: CDR1 KGHSH, CDR2 LQKENI. Chemo-refractory metastatic non-small-cell lung cancer patients were treated with focal radiation plus CTLA-4 blockade with ipilimumab. This clone has more than one count but fewer than ten. Its antigen is unknown. Study-level findings and limits: TCR clones from tumors expanded in blood after radiotherapy plus ipilimumab.

TCRdb's copy holds only in-frame clones and misses some; the assay was immunoSEQ multiplex PCR. This sample has 40,000 to 45,000 clones, with around 75% found just once. The source of this sequence is a human donor with non-small cell lung cancer who had stable disease on radiotherapy plus ipilimumab. This specimen was peripheral blood, taken from a patient treated with radiotherapy plus ipilimumab. V gene TRBV18 combines with J gene TRBJ1-5; D is uncertain. The CDR3 reads CASSQMQLGGNQPQHF. The CDR3 bases are TGTGCCAGCTCACAAATGCAGCTTGGAGGTAATCAGCCCCAGCATTTT.